This TCR beta chain was identified in a study of T cell responses to AZD1222 COVID-19 vaccine. The CDR3 length is 17 residues. V trimming: 2 bases; J trimming: 4 bases; junction bases outside the gene matches: 11. Germline-derived CDR1 and CDR2 are SGHDT and YYEEEE. This table comes from immunoSEQ multiplex PCR, and its TCRdb copy is limited to in-frame clones, with some not included. The repertoire holds 150,000 or so clones, with 90% as singletons. This TCR was sampled from an adult who received the AZD1222 COVID-19 vaccine. The chain recombines TRBV5-6 with TRBJ1-4, with 7 bases lining up with TRBD1. The source material was peripheral blood, sampled 28 days after the second AZD1222 dose. The CDR3 here is CASSFKRDSLFNEKLFF. The CDR3 nucleotides read TGTGCCAGCAGCTTTAAACGGGACAGTCTGTTTAATGAAAAACTGTTTTTT.